This passage covers 25 T cell receptor beta chains from one sample sequenced in a study of blood T cell repertoires in COVID-19 (dated by TCRdb to about 2020). Libraries came from the immunoSEQ multiplex PCR assay. TCRdb re-hosts the immuneACCESS table, in-frame sequences only. Its copies lack some clones; in the studies checked, an unresolved V gene accounts for under half of them, and the cause for the rest is not known. In all, the sample holds more than 150,000 clones, and 86% of those were seen once. Jointly, the top ten make up roughly 20% of the sample. Material: peripheral blood. The receptors stem from a man aged 65 to 85 with active or convalescent COVID-19.

This rearrangement joins TRBV28 to TRBJ2-1; 10 nucleotides agree with TRBD2. The CDR3 covers 16 residues. Germline assignment: CDR1 MDHEN and CDR2 SYDVKM. V gave up 7 bases and J gave up 4 bases; unmatched junction bases: 10. CDR3 DNA: TGTGCCAGCACCGAAAGTGGGACTAGCGCTTACAATGAGCAGTTCTTC. Its protein is CASTESGTSAYNEQFF.

This chain connects TRBV11-2 to TRBJ2-3; weak D call: TRBD1 (6 bases). There are 15 residues in the CDR3. CDR1 and CDR2 (germline): SGHAT, FQNNGV. V was trimmed by 1 base and J by 4 bases, leaving 12 bases between them. The CDR3 region is CASSLVTGFSDTQYF. In nucleotides, the CDR3 is TGTGCCAGCAGCTTAGTTACAGGGTTCTCAGATACGCAGTATTTT. The full variable domain, with the rest looked up from reference TRBV11-2 and TRBJ2-3, is EAGVAQSPRYKIIEKRQSVAFWCNPISGHATLYWYQQILGQGPKLLIQFQNNGVVDDSQLPKDRFSAERLKGVDSTLKIQPAKLEDSAVYLCASSLVTGFSDTQYFGPGTRLTVL.

The chain joins TRBV7-2 to TRBJ2-7; no clear D. Trimming removed 0 bases at V and 5 bases at J, with 14 bases between. The germline V gene has CDR1 SGHTA and CDR2 FQGNSA. CDR3 length equals 15 residues. CDR3: CASSLAGSSFHEQYF. The CDR3 nucleotides are TGTGCCAGCAGCTTAGCGGGCAGCTCTTTCCACGAGCAGTACTTC.

V and J are TRBV7-9 and TRBJ2-3; 14 bases are shared with TRBD2. Trimming took 5 bases from V and 5 from J; bases not matched to a gene: 12. The CDR3 has 18 amino acids. Looked up from germline, CDR1 is SEHNR and CDR2 is FQNEAQ (reference sequence). The CDR3 nucleotides are TGTGCCAGCAGCCCGGGACTAGCGGGGGCGCTTTCGGGAGATACGCAGTATTTT. Translating it yields CASSPGLAGALSGDTQYF.

This clone was found once. The CDR3 is CASRPRPGDRGSQPQHF. The CDR3 DNA sequence: TGTGCCAGTAGACCGAGGCCCGGAGACAGGGGGAGTCAGCCCCAGCATTTT. The chain recombines TRBV19 with TRBJ1-5, with 9 bases aligning to TRBD1. CDR1 and CDR2 (germline): LNHDA, SQIVND (reference sequence). Losses at the gene ends were 6 bases for V and 6 bases for J; bases not matched to a gene: 15. The CDR3 sequence is 17 residues long.

The V and J genes are TRBV5-6 and TRBJ2-7; 11 positions agree with TRBD1. Germline V gives CDR1 SGHDT, CDR2 YYEEEE. V lost 3 bases to trimming and J lost 6 bases; unmatched junction nucleotides: 11. The CDR3 spans 16 residues. The CDR3 protein is CASSWGPGQGEFEQYF. Here the CDR3 DNA reads TGTGCCAGCAGCTGGGGGCCGGGACAGGGGGAGTTCGAGCAGTACTTC. Drawing the rest from reference TRBV5-6 and TRBJ2-7, the complete variable domain is DAGVTQSPTHLIKTRGQQVTLRCSPKSGHDTVSWYQQALGQGPQFIFQYYEEEERQRGNFPDRFSGHQFPNYSSELNVNALLLGDSALYLCASSWGPGQGEFEQYFGPGTRLTVT.

J is TRBJ1-1 and V is TRBV11-2; possibly TRBD1 for D (6 bases). The CDR3 is 14 residues long. Germline V gene sequence: CDR1 SGHAT, CDR2 FQNNGV. Trimming took 3 bases from V and 5 from J, leaving 13 bases between them. This CDR3 reads CASSFQYRATEAFF. In DNA, the CDR3 is TGTGCCAGCAGCTTCCAGTACAGGGCTACTGAAGCTTTCTTT.

The V gene is TRBV18, the J gene TRBJ1-5; 7 bases agree with TRBD1. J gave up 2 bases and V 3 bases, and 7 bases lay outside the gene matches. The germline V gene has CDR1 KGHSH and CDR2 LQKENI. CDR3 length: 16 residues. Written as DNA, the CDR3 is TGTGCCAGCTCACCTTTAGAGGGGACAGGCAATCAGCCCCAGCATTTT. Amino acid sequence: CASSPLEGTGNQPQHF.

The gene calls are TRBV6-1 and TRBJ2-2, with 9 bases matching TRBD1. With V trimmed by 1 base and J by 6 bases, 3 bases remained unmatched. Germline V gene lookup returns CDR1 MNHNS and CDR2 SASEGT. The CDR3 contains 15 residues. As DNA, the CDR3 is TGTGCCAGCAGTGAAGGAGGGACAGGGTCCGGGGAGCTGTTTTTT. Its translation: CASSEGGTGSGELFF.

The chain joins TRBV7-3 to TRBJ1-3; D not certain. With 3 bases removed from V and 3 bases from J, the gap between germline ends came to 12 bases. Germline values: CDR1 SGHTA, CDR2 FQGTGA. The length of the CDR3 is 15 residues. Here the CDR3 DNA reads TGTGCCAGCAGCTTGAACCCCAGGCTTGGAAACACCATATATTTT. Encoded protein: CASSLNPRLGNTIYF.

CDR3: CASSSRKQGAFEKLFF. The CDR3 DNA is TGTGCCAGCAGCTCCAGAAAACAGGGGGCGTTTGAAAAACTGTTTTTT. The chain links TRBV5-4 to TRBJ1-4; 9 nucleotides align to TRBD1. Germline assignment: CDR1 SGHNT and CDR2 YYREEE (reference sequence). The CDR3 consists of 16 residues. V gave up 3 bases and J gave up 7 bases; unmatched junction bases: 10.

The rearrangement joins TRBV29-1 to TRBJ1-2; D may be TRBD1 (6 bases). V was clipped by 0 bases and J by 4 bases, with 15 bases between them. The CDR3 has 15 residues. Germline V gives CDR1 SQVTM, CDR2 ANQGSEA. The CDR3 here is CSVEERWGLGYGYTF. CDR3 DNA sequence: TGCAGCGTTGAAGAACGTTGGGGGCTAGGCTATGGCTACACCTTC.

V usage is TRBV4-3 and J usage is TRBJ2-1; D is unclear. CDR3 size: 13 residues. V lost 1 base to trimming and J lost 10 bases, with 11 bases between them. The V gene's germline CDR1 is LGHNA and CDR2 YSLEER. The CDR3 reads CASSQGFSREQFF. The CDR3, as DNA: TGCGCCAGCAGCCAAGGATTTAGCAGAGAGCAGTTCTTC.

V is TRBV27 and J is TRBJ1-2; possible D gene TRBD1, 5 bases. The CDR3 covers 14 residues. The germline V gene encodes CDR1 MNHEY and CDR2 SMNVEV (reference sequence). V was pared by 6 bases and J by 3 bases, with 14 bases between. The CDR3 DNA reads TGTGCCAGCAGGAACCCGACAGCCGACTATGGCTACACCTTC. Amino acid sequence: CASRNPTADYGYTF.

V and J are TRBV2 and TRBJ1-2; TRBD1 matches 8 bases. The trim removed 6 bases at V and 8 bases at J, leaving 5 bases unmatched. The germline gives CDR1 SNHLY, CDR2 FYNNEI. CDR3 length: 12 residues. DNA for the CDR3: TGTGCCAGCAGAGACAGGGGTGTAGGCTACACCTTC. Translation: CASRDRGVGYTF.

This sequence joins TRBV5-6 and TRBJ1-5, with a weak D call TRBD1 (5 bases). In germline, CDR1 is SGHDT, CDR2 YYEEEE. This CDR3 region has 13 residues. The ends were cut back, 2 bases at V and 3 bases at J, with 6 bases in the middle. The CDR3 sequence is CASSLQVNQPQHF. The CDR3, as DNA: TGTGCCAGCAGCTTACAGGTCAATCAGCCCCAGCATTTT.

This clone has just one count. The rearrangement links TRBV7-2 to TRBJ1-4; D gene unclear. V lost 5 bases and J 7 bases, leaving 17 bases between the germline ends. CDR3 size: 15 residues. Germline V gives CDR1 SGHTA, CDR2 FQGNSA. The CDR3 DNA reads as TGTGCCAGCAGCACCCACCCGTTGGAGGGTGAAAAACTGTTTTTT. Residues: CASSTHPLEGEKLFF.

This chain links TRBV6-5 with TRBJ1-6; D ambiguous. The CDR3 loop spans 14 amino acids. Germline V gives CDR1 MNHEY, CDR2 SVGAGI. V was cut by 6 bases and J by 6 bases, with 12 bases left in between. The CDR3 here is CASRQQNSNSPLHF. In DNA form, the CDR3 reads TGTGCCAGCAGGCAACAGAATTCTAATTCACCCCTCCACTTT.

The chain employs TRBV18 and TRBJ1-5; 7 nucleotides line up with TRBD1. The CDR3 has 15 residues. Germline CDR1 is KGHSH and CDR2 is LQKENI. V shed 3 bases and J 4 bases; nucleotides not matched to a gene: 6. The CDR3: CASSPPRGRNQPQHF. CDR3 sequence (DNA): TGTGCCAGCTCACCCCCCAGGGGGAGAAATCAGCCCCAGCATTTT.

The CDR3 DNA follows: TGTGCCAGCAGCTTCCCGGGACAGGGGGTAGGCAATCAGCCCCAGCATTTT. Amino acid sequence: CASSFPGQGVGNQPQHF. The chain employs TRBV7-8 and TRBJ1-5; 11 bases map to TRBD1. The V segment lost 3 bases and the J segment 2 bases; nucleotides outside the gene matches: 6. The germline V gene encodes CDR1 SGHVS and CDR2 FQNEAQ. The CDR3 is made up of 17 amino acids.

The chain is built from TRBV28 and TRBJ1-2; the D gene is possibly TRBD1 (6 bases). V lost 5 bases and J lost 3, with 13 bases in between. The CDR3 totals 14 residues. Germline V gene data show CDR1 as MDHEN and CDR2 as SYDVKM. DNA of the CDR3: TGTGCCAGCAGTCAACAGGGACGCCACTATGGCTACACCTTC. Translation: CASSQQGRHYGYTF.

J is TRBJ2-7 and V is TRBV4-3; 8 bases align to TRBD2. CDR1 LGHNA and CDR2 YSLEER come from the germline V gene. The length of the CDR3 is 15 residues. Unmatched junction bases numbered 7, after V lost 4 bases and J lost 2 bases. The CDR3 here is CASSPRVAGPYEQYF. For the CDR3, the DNA is TGCGCCAGCAGCCCTCGGGTAGCGGGACCCTACGAGCAGTACTTC.

With regard to this clone: The junction differs from germline at one of its ends, possibly a read error. The chain joins TRBV7-2 to TRBJ1-4; 8 bases agree with TRBD1. The CDR3 is 13 residues long. Germline V CDR1 and CDR2: SGHTA, FQGNSA. DNA of the CDR3: TGTGCCAGCAGCTTAGCGCCGGACCGGGACAGGCAATTT. Translating gives CASSLAPDRDRQF.

This clone appeared once. This chain joins TRBV2 and TRBJ1-1; a weak D match, TRBD1 (6 bases). V lost 6 bases and J 7 bases, leaving 9 bases between the germline ends. The length of the CDR3 is 11 residues. Per germline, CDR1 SNHLY and CDR2 FYNNEI. The CDR3 DNA is TGTGCCAGCAGGCGGACAGTTGAAGCTTTCTTT. Its protein is CASRRTVEAFF. Variable domain in full (rest from reference TRBV2 and TRBJ1-1): EPEVTQTPSHQVTQMGQEVILRCVPISNHLYFYWYRQILGQKVEFLVSFYNNEISEKSEIFDDQFSVERPDGSNFTLKIRSTKLEDSAMYFCASRRTVEAFFGQGTRLTVV.

This clone has a handful of counts. The gene calls are TRBV30 and TRBJ2-1; 10 positions agree with TRBD2. Germline CDR1 and CDR2: GTSNPN and SVGIG (reference sequence). The CDR3 is made up of 16 amino acids. The V and J ends lost 4 bases and 4 bases, in that order; junction bases with no gene match: 10. CDR3 sequence (DNA): TGTGCCTGGATCCTCCTACAGCGGGGGGGTTACAATGAGCAGTTCTTC. Translating it yields CAWILLQRGGYNEQFF.